Presented here are 26 T cell receptor beta chains from one specimen sequenced in a study of Tregs in tolerant kidney transplant recipients. The assay was immunoSEQ multiplex PCR, and TCRdb's table has in-frame clones only and misses some. Its listing shows tens of thousands of clones. Here the sequenced sample was CD4+ T cells from blood, taken before the transplant. The receptor set was obtained from a human donor who received a combined kidney and bone marrow transplant.

CDR3: CAISEPGQGSPLHF. The sequenced CDR3 bases are TGTGCCATCAGTGAGCCGGGACAGGGATCACCC. The chain recombines TRBV10-3 with TRBJ1-6; 9 bases line up with TRBD1. Read coverage stops 3 residues before the CDR3 terminus; the germline J gene supplies the remainder. The germline V gene has CDR1 ENHRY and CDR2 SYGVKD. With V trimmed by 2 bases and J by 10 bases, 3 bases remained unmatched. The CDR3 is 14 residues long.

For this clone: The read ends 3 residues before the CDR3 terminus; that terminus is restored from the germline J gene. V and J are TRBV30 and TRBJ2-4; 9 nucleotides line up with TRBD1. Germline lookup yields CDR1 GTSNPN and CDR2 SVGIG (reference sequence). The CDR3 sequence is 16 residues long. The trim removed 3 bases at V and 3 bases at J, leaving 9 bases unmatched. The CDR3 here is CAWRDRGALGKNIQYF. The DNA read from the CDR3 is TGTGCCTGGAGGGACAGGGGAGCACTGGGCAAAAACATT.

About this clone: A junction boundary mismatches the germline segment, possibly from a read error. Read coverage stops 3 residues before the CDR3 terminus; the germline J gene supplies the remainder. V is TRBV19 and J is TRBJ1-5; TRBD1 aligns across 8 bases. CDR3 length equals 15 residues. Germline V gene lookup returns CDR1 LNHDA and CDR2 SQIVND (reference sequence). This CDR3 reads CASRIGQGGNQPQHF. The covered CDR3 bases are TGTGCCAGTAGAATAGGACAGGGAGGCAATCAGCCC.

On this clone itself: The DNA ends 3 residues before the CDR3 does, and the rest of the CDR3 is filled in from the germline J gene. The genes are TRBV29-1 and TRBJ2-2; unclear D gene. With 8 bases removed from V and 5 bases from J, the gap between germline ends came to 15 bases. The V gene's germline CDR1 is SQVTM and CDR2 ANQGSEA. CDR3 length equals 13 residues. Partial CDR3 DNA: TGCAGCTCTGTAGGGTTGGCGACCGGGGAG. Translation gives CSSVGLATGE. The entire CDR3 sequence reads CSSVGLATGELFF.

A remark on this clone: The DNA ends 3 residues before the CDR3 does, and the rest of the CDR3 is filled in from the germline J gene. This chain joins TRBV5-1 and TRBJ1-1; TRBD1 might be the D (6 bases). Germline CDR1 and CDR2: SGHRS and YFSETQ. CDR3 length equals 12 residues. V was shortened by 5 bases and J by 5 bases, with 10 bases between the two germline ends. This CDR3 is CASREGTTEAFF. The CDR3 DNA, read in part, is TGCGCCAGCAGGGAGGGGACAACTGAA. The full variable domain, in which reference TRBV5-1 and TRBJ1-1 provide the parts outside the CDR3, is KAGVTQTPRYLIKTRGQQVTLSCSPISGHRSVSWYQQTPGQGLQFLFEYFSETQRNKGNFPGRFSGRQFSNSRSEMNVSTLELGDSALYLCASREGTTEAFFGQGTRLTVV.

Remarks on this clone: Read sequence stops 3 residues before the CDR3 end, and the germline J gene provides the missing end. The rearrangement links TRBV11-2 to TRBJ1-2, with D possibly being TRBD1 (6 bases). Germline CDR1 reads SGHAT; CDR2 reads FQNNGV. CDR3 length: 13 amino acids. V lost 3 bases, J lost 4 bases, and 9 bases lay in between. The part of the CDR3 DNA that was read is TGTGCCAGCAGCTTGGGACAAGCCTATGGC. Translation: CASSLGQAYG. The entire CDR3 protein is CASSLGQAYGYTF.

Concerning this clone: The DNA ends 3 residues before the CDR3 does, and the rest of the CDR3 is filled in from the germline J gene. This chain uses TRBV7-2 with TRBJ1-5; a possible D gene is TRBD1 (6 bases). The germline gives CDR1 SGHTA, CDR2 FQGNSA. V was cut by 3 bases and J by 5 bases, with 11 bases left in between. The CDR3 spans 14 residues. The CDR3 DNA, read in part, is TGTGCCAGCAGCTTCAGGGGAATGGATCAGCCC. Translated, it gives CASSFRGMDQP. The whole CDR3 sequence is CASSFRGMDQPQHF.

In the case of this clone: The read comes to an end 3 residues before the CDR3 does, leaving the germline J gene to fill in the end. The V gene is TRBV18, the J gene TRBJ2-2, with D perhaps matching TRBD1 (6 bases). Trimming cost V 3 bases and J 3 bases, with 11 bases left between them. The CDR3 totals 15 residues. The germline V gene encodes CDR1 KGHSH and CDR2 LQKENI. The CDR3: CASSPWTADTGELFF. CDR3 DNA, as far as it was read: TGTGCCAGCTCACCGTGGACAGCCGACACCGGGGAG.

The covered CDR3 bases are TGTGCCAGCAGCTTCCAGGGGGAGGGAAACACC. It specifies CASSFQGEGNT. The complete CDR3 sequence is CASSFQGEGNTIYF. This sequence joins TRBV7-9 and TRBJ1-3, with 7 bases fitting TRBD1. The CDR3 end falls 3 residues outside the read, so it is completed with the germline J gene. From germline, CDR1 is SEHNR and CDR2 FQNEAQ (reference sequence). The CDR3 is 14 residues long. V lost 3 bases, J lost 4 bases, and 3 bases stayed unmatched.

Concerning this clone itself: The read falls 3 residues short of the CDR3 end, and the missing part is taken from the germline J gene. The gene calls are TRBV7-9 and TRBJ1-1, with D maybe TRBD1 (6 bases). Trimming took 1 base from V and 5 from J, leaving 11 bases between them. Germline V lookup: CDR1 SEHNR, CDR2 FQNEAQ (reference sequence). The CDR3 length is 14 residues. The covered CDR3 bases are TGTGCCAGCAGCTTAGGGGGGGGGCGGACTGAA. Translation: CASSLGGGRTE. The full CDR3 sequence reads CASSLGGGRTEAFF.

The covered CDR3 bases are TGTGCCAGCAGTGAGAGGCTAGCGGGAGGCAAGAGCACAGATACG. Translating it yields CASSERLAGGKSTDT. The CDR3 in its entirety is CASSERLAGGKSTDTQYF. The genes are TRBV2 and TRBJ2-3; 11 bases are shared with TRBD2. The read terminates 3 residues before the CDR3 end, so the remaining end is supplied by the germline J gene. The germline V gene encodes CDR1 SNHLY and CDR2 FYNNEI. V lost 3 bases to trimming and J lost 0 bases; unmatched junction nucleotides: 8. The CDR3 totals 18 residues. Drawing the rest from reference TRBV2 and TRBJ2-3, the complete variable domain is EPEVTQTPSHQVTQMGQEVILRCVPISNHLYFYWYRQILGQKVEFLVSFYNNEISEKSEIFDDQFSVERPDGSNFTLKIRSTKLEDSAMYFCASSERLAGGKSTDTQYFGPGTRLTVL.

Points on this clone: The CDR3 extends 3 residues past the end of the read, so its final part is completed from the germline J gene. J is TRBJ2-2 and V is TRBV18; 14 bases map to TRBD2. V shed 3 bases and J 3 bases; nucleotides not matched to a gene: 9. The CDR3 runs 19 residues. CDR1 and CDR2 (germline): KGHSH, LQKENI. CDR3 in amino acids: CASSPRGTSGRGDTGELFF. The part of the CDR3 DNA that was read is TGTGCCAGCTCACCGCGGGGGACTAGCGGGAGAGGGGACACCGGGGAG.

Points on this clone: The CDR3 goes on 3 residues after the read ends, and that part is filled in from the germline J gene. This chain uses TRBV10-3 with TRBJ1-5; TRBD1 matches 9 bases. Germline V gene data show CDR1 as ENHRY and CDR2 as SYGVKD. The trim removed 3 bases at V and 0 bases at J, leaving 6 bases unmatched. This CDR3 is 17 amino acids long. The CDR3 bases that were read are TGTGCCATCAGTGACGGACAGGGGACCTATAGCAATCAGCCC. Protein sequence: CAISDGQGTYSNQP. The entire CDR3 protein is CAISDGQGTYSNQPQHF.

A note on this clone: The CDR3 goes on 3 residues after the read ends, and that part is filled in from the germline J gene. The rearrangement links TRBV5-1 to TRBJ2-5; tentative D call: TRBD1 (6 bases). This CDR3 contains 14 residues. Trimming stripped 0 bases from V and 1 base from J, with 7 bases between. The germline gives CDR1 SGHRS, CDR2 YFSETQ. CDR3 DNA, as far as it was read: TGCGCCAGCAGCTTGGGACAGGTCCAAGAGACC. Translation: CASSLGQVQET. The complete CDR3 reads CASSLGQVQETQYF. Filled out from reference TRBV5-1 and TRBJ2-5, the complete variable domain reads KAGVTQTPRYLIKTRGQQVTLSCSPISGHRSVSWYQQTPGQGLQFLFEYFSETQRNKGNFPGRFSGRQFSNSRSEMNVSTLELGDSALYLCASSLGQVQETQYFGPGTRLLVL.

As concerns this clone: Sequencing ends 3 residues short of the CDR3 end; the germline J gene provides the rest. The J gene is TRBJ1-1, the V gene TRBV5-1; D uncertain. The CDR3 spans 14 residues. CDR1 and CDR2 from the germline V gene are SGHRS and YFSETQ. V lost 1 base, J lost 1 base, and 8 bases lay in between. CDR3: CASSLTQANTEAFF. CDR3 DNA (partial): TGCGCCAGCAGCTTGACCCAGGCGAACACTGAA.

Points on this clone: Read data end 3 residues before the CDR3 end; the end is taken from the germline J gene. This rearrangement joins TRBV7-2 to TRBJ1-1; TRBD1 is a possible D gene (5 bases). Germline V gives CDR1 SGHTA, CDR2 FQGNSA. The CDR3 contains 15 residues. Trimming took 3 bases from V and 2 from J, leaving 13 bases between them. The chain's CDR3 is CASSFRDKLNTEAFF. CDR3 DNA (partial): TGTGCCAGCAGCTTCAGGGATAAATTAAACACTGAA.

As to this clone: The read comes to an end 3 residues before the CDR3 does, leaving the germline J gene to fill in the end. The chain couples TRBV20-1 to TRBJ2-5, with D possibly matching TRBD2 (5 bases). This CDR3 is 14 amino acids long. Looked up from germline, CDR1 is DFQATT and CDR2 is SNEGSKA (reference sequence). Trimming cost V 6 bases and J 5 bases, with 19 bases left between them. CDR3 DNA, as far as it was read: TGCAGTGCCGCCGACTCCACTAGAATGGAGACC. This translates into CSAADSTRMET. The entire CDR3 reads CSAADSTRMETQYF.

Points on this clone: The CDR3 is cut off 3 residues early in the read; its end comes from the germline J gene. The rearrangement joins TRBV6-1 to TRBJ1-2, with 9 bases lining up with TRBD1. Germline CDR1 and CDR2: MNHNS and SASEGT. CDR3 length: 14 residues. The CDR3 spells CASSERDRAWSYTF. The sequenced CDR3 bases are TGTGCCAGCAGTGAAAGGGACAGGGCATGGAGC.

Comment on this clone: The observed sequence ends 3 residues before the CDR3 terminus, with the missing tail filled in from the germline J gene. This chain uses TRBV30 with TRBJ1-2; perhaps TRBD1 as D (5 bases). The CDR3 loop spans 14 amino acids. Germline CDR1 GTSNPN, CDR2 SVGIG (reference sequence). Trimming shortened V by 1 base and J by 4 bases, and 13 bases separated the two germline ends. The chain's CDR3 is CAWSAYGTLYGYTF. CDR3 DNA, as far as it was read: TGTGCCTGGAGTGCATACGGGACTCTCTATGGC. The variable domain in full, completed from reference TRBV30 and TRBJ1-2, reads SQTIHQWPATLVQPVGSPLSLECTVEGTSNPNLYWYRQAAGRGLQLLFYSVGIGQISSEVPQNLSASRPQDRQFILSSKKLLLSDSGFYLCAWSAYGTLYGYTFGSGTRLTVV.

Remarks on this clone: The DNA ends 3 residues before the CDR3 does, and the rest of the CDR3 is filled in from the germline J gene. The rearrangement uses TRBV6-2 or TRBV6-3 and TRBJ2-2, with D possibly matching TRBD1 (6 bases). This CDR3 is built from 15 residues. The V and J ends lost 5 bases and 4 bases respectively, with 14 bases between them. Germline V gene sequence: CDR1 MNHEY, CDR2 SVGEGT. The covered CDR3 bases are TGTGCCAGCAGTCTCCACAGGGTGGGCACCGGGGAG. Residues: CASSLHRVGTGE. The entire CDR3 is CASSLHRVGTGELFF.

On this clone itself: The DNA ends 3 residues before the CDR3 does, and the rest of the CDR3 is filled in from the germline J gene. This sequence joins TRBV2 and TRBJ1-5, with a possible D match to TRBD1 (6 bases). Trimming removed 5 bases from V and 3 bases from J, with 14 bases in between. The CDR3 is 15 amino acids. Germline CDR1 is SNHLY and CDR2 is FYNNEI. CDR3 sequence: CASSTSDRPNQPQHF. The part of the CDR3 DNA that was read is TGTGCCAGCAGTACCTCCGACAGGCCCAATCAGCCC.

Note on this clone: The sequence runs out 3 residues before the end of the CDR3; the remainder is reconstructed from the germline J gene. The genes are TRBV20-1 and TRBJ2-7; D is perhaps TRBD2 (6 bases). CDR1 and CDR2 from the germline V gene are DFQATT and SNEGSKA (reference sequence). The CDR3 is made up of 15 amino acids. The V gene lost 3 bases and the J gene lost 0 bases, with 15 bases spanning the gap. Partial CDR3 DNA: TGCAGTGCTAGTGCCACGGCGGGACTCTCCTACGAG. Protein: CSASATAGLSYE. The whole CDR3 protein is CSASATAGLSYEQYF.

About this clone: The read is 3 residues too short to cover the CDR3 end, so that end is filled in from the germline J gene. The chain uses TRBV19 and TRBJ2-6, with D maybe TRBD2 (5 bases). The CDR3 runs to 16 residues. V lost 3 bases, J lost 0 bases, and 9 bases lay in between. Germline V gene sequence: CDR1 LNHDA, CDR2 SQIVND (reference sequence). The CDR3 bases that were read are TGTGCCAGTAGTATCCGAGGGCCCTCTGGGGCCAACGTC. It translates to CASSIRGPSGANV. The entire CDR3 protein is CASSIRGPSGANVLTF.

In regard to this clone: The read ends 3 residues early relative to the CDR3; the germline J gene fills the gap. The genes are TRBV20-1 and TRBJ1-2; 8 bases line up with TRBD1. The CDR3 totals 14 residues. The germline V gene encodes CDR1 DFQATT and CDR2 SNEGSKA (reference sequence). V shed 3 bases and J 3 bases; nucleotides not matched to a gene: 6. Incomplete CDR3 DNA: TGCAGTGCTAGCGCGGGACAGGAGGACTATGGC. Protein: CSASAGQEDYG. Given in full, the CDR3 is CSASAGQEDYGYTF.

As to this clone: The read terminates 3 residues before the CDR3 end, so the remaining end is supplied by the germline J gene. V gene TRBV7-2 combines with J gene TRBJ1-2; D may be TRBD1 (6 bases). In germline, CDR1 is SGHTA, CDR2 FQGNSA. CDR3 length equals 14 residues. Trimming took 0 bases from V and 7 from J, leaving 12 bases between them. The part of the CDR3 DNA that was read is TGTGCCAGCAGCTTAGCGTTACGAGGGGGTGGC. It specifies CASSLALRGGG. In full, the CDR3 reads CASSLALRGGGYTF.

With respect to this clone: The read gets to within 3 residues of the CDR3 end, and the germline J gene fills in the rest. The V call is TRBV19, the J call TRBJ2-6; 11 bases fit TRBD2. Germline lookup yields CDR1 LNHDA and CDR2 SQIVND (reference sequence). V trimming: 0 bases; J trimming: 1 base; junction bases outside the gene matches: 14. CDR3 length equals 22 residues. The CDR3 here is CASSIDTIGTSGGRSGANVLTF. The covered CDR3 bases are TGTGCCAGTAGTATAGATACTATTGGAACTAGCGGGGGACGTTCTGGGGCCAACGTC.